This TCR beta chain emerged from a study of shared clonotypes between healthy human individuals. The wider study: Sampling drew on donors who were a couple of women and a few men aged 18 to 49.

TCRdb's table, derived via immunoSEQ multiplex PCR, lists solely in-frame clones and lacks some. The sample carries hundreds of thousands of clones, around 67% recorded once. Broader study findings: Some naive CD4 clonotypes, about 5.5%, turned up in common across a handful of donors.

Regarding this clone: What it binds is unknown.

The sequenced material came from memory CD4+ T cells sorted from blood. Subset denoted: CD45RA-negative fraction. This TCR was recovered from a woman aged 25 to 39 in good health.

The CDR3 DNA follows: TGTGCCAGCGTGGACCAGAACACTGAAGCTTTCTTT. Translating gives CASVDQNTEAFF. The chain has TRBV28 and TRBJ1-1; the D is unclear. This CDR3 is 12 amino acids long. CDR1 and CDR2 from the germline V gene are MDHEN and SYDVKM. V lost 8 bases to trimming and J lost 1 base, with 8 bases between them.